This entry features one TCR beta chain sequence. The CDR3 end falls 3 residues outside the read, so it is completed with the germline J gene. The assay was immunoSEQ multiplex PCR, and TCRdb's table has in-frame clones only and misses some. Its table lists tens of thousands of clones. The CDR3 consists of 13 residues. The germline gives CDR1 LNHDA, CDR2 SQIVND (reference sequence). Trimming removed 7 bases from V and 2 bases from J, with 8 bases in between. The record originates from a study of T cells in women clearing cervical HPV infection. The overall study: Controls' single incident HPV16 infection cleared within 12 months without precancer. Blood came at first lesion visit for cases, post-clearance for controls.

MY09/MY11 PCR detected cervical HPV DNA; dot-blot assigned genotypes. The clonotype originates from a woman aged 18-70 years with a cervical HPV16 infection that either progressed to CIN3+ or cleared (not recorded which). The V gene is TRBV19, the J gene TRBJ2-2; the D is unclear. Specimen: blood buffy coat. The CDR3 loop is CASTEGNTGELFF. CDR3 bases read: TGTGCCAGTACAGAAGGTAACACCGGGGAG.